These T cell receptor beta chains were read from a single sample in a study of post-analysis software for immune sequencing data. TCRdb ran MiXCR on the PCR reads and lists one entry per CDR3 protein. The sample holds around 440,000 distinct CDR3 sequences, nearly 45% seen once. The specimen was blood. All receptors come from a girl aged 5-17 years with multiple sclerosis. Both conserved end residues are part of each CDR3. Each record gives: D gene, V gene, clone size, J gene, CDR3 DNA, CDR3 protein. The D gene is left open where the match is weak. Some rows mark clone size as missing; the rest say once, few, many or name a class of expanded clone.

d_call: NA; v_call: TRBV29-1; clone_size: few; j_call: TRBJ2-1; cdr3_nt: TGCAGCGTACCCACAAGGAAACAAAGCTCCTACAATGAGCAGTTCTTC; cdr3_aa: CSVPTRKQSSYNEQFF
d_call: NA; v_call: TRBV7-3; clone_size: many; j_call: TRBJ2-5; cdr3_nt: TGTGCCAGCAGCTCGGGGGAGACCCAGTACTTC; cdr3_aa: CASSSGETQYF
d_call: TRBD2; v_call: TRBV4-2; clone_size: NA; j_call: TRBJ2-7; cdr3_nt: TGTGCCAGCAGCCACGGTATTTCCGGCGGGAGGAACTACGAGCAGTACTTC; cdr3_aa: CASSHGISGGRNYEQYF
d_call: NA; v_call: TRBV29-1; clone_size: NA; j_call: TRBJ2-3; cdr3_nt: TGCAGCGTTGAAGGGAGAACAGATACGCAGTATTTT; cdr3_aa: CSVEGRTDTQYF
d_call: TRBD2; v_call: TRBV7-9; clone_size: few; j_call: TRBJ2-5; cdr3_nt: TGTGCCAGCAGCTTCAGTGGCCGGGGGGGCGAGACCCAGTACTTC; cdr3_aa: CASSFSGRGGETQYF
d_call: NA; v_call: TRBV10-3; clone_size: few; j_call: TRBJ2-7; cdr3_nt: TGTGCCATCAGTGAGTCAGGTCAGGGAAAAAACGAGCAGTACTTC; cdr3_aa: CAISESGQGKNEQYF
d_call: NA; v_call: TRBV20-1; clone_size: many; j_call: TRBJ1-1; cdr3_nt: TGCAGTGCTCGGGACCACCTTTCGACTGAAGCTTTCTTT; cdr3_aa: CSARDHLSTEAFF
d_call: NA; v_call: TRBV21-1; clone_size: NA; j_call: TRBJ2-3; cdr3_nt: TGTGCCAGCTATCCCGGGGAAAAAGGGAGTACGCAGTATTTT; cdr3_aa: CASYPGEKGSTQYF
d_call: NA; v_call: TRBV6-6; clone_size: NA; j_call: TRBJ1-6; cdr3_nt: TGTGCCAGTAGTTCGTCAGCTGGCCCTACTTCACCCCTCCACTTT; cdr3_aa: CASSSSAGPTSPLHF
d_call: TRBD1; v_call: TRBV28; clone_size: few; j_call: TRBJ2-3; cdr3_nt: TGTGCCAGCAGTTTGGGGAGACAGGGCGGGGATACGCAGTATTTT; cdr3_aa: CASSLGRQGGDTQYF
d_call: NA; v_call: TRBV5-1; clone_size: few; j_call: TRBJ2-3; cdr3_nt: TGCGCCAGCAGCTGGAGGACACGAGATACGCAGTATTTT; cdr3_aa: CASSWRTRDTQYF
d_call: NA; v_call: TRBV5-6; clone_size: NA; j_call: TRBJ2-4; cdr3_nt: TGTGCCAGCAGAGGAGGGGAGGATAACATTCAGTACTTC; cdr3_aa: CASRGGEDNIQYF
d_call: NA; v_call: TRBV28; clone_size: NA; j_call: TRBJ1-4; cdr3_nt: TGTGCCAGCAGTTCTCCCGGGACATCGAATGAAAAACTGTTTTTT; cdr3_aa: CASSSPGTSNEKLFF
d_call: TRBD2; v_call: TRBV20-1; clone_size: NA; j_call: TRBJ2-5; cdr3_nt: TGCAGTGCTAGACCCCAAATTATAACGGGAGGGGGTGAGCAGTACTTC; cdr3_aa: CSARPQIITGGGEQYF
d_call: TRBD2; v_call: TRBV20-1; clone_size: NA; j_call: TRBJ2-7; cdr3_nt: TGCAGTGCTCATGGGCTAGCGGGAGCGTCCTACGAGCAGTACTTC; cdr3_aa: CSAHGLAGASYEQYF
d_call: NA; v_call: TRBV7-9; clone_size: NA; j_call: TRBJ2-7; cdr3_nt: TGTGCCAGCAGCTTCCAGAGCGGTGCGGGCTACGAGCAGTACTTC; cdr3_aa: CASSFQSGAGYEQYF
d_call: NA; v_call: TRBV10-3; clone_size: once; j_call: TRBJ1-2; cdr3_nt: TGTGCCGCCGCCGGGACAAATAACTATGGCTACACCTTC; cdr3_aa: CAAAGTNNYGYTF
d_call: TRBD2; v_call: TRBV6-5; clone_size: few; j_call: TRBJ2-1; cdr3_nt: TGTGCCAGCACCCTGGGACTAGCGGGAGGGAATGAGCAGTTCTTC; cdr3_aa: CASTLGLAGGNEQFF
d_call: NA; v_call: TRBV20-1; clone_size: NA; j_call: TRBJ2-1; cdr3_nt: TGCAGTGCTGGTCGGTCGCAGGGGTCTCCTCTTGAGCAGTTCTTC; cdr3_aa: CSAGRSQGSPLEQFF
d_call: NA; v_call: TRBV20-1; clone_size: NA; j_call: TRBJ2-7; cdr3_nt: TGCAGTGCTAGAGTATACAGGACCTCCTGCGAGCAGTACTTC; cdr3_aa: CSARVYRTSCEQYF
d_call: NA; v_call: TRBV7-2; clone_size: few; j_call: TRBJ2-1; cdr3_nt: TGTGCCAGCAGCTTAGTAGGTAGAGGAGAGCAGTTCTTC; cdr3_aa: CASSLVGRGEQFF
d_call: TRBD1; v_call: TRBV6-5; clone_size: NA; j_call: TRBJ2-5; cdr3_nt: TGTGCCAGCAGGGACAGGGTTGGGAATGAGCAGTACTTC; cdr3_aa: CASRDRVGNEQYF
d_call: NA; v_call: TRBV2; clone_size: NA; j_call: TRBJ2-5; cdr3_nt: TGTGCCAGCAGTGAAGCGAGGCTTGTCCAAGAGACCCAGTACTTC; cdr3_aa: CASSEARLVQETQYF
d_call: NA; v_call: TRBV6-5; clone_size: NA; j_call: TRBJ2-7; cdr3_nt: TGTGCCAGCAGCCGGACCACGGGATCCTCCTACGAGCAGTACTTC; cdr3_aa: CASSRTTGSSYEQYF
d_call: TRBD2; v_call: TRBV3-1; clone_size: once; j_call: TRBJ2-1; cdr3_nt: TGTGCCAGCAGGGCTAGCGGGATCTCCTACAATGAGCAGTTCTTC; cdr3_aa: CASRASGISYNEQFF
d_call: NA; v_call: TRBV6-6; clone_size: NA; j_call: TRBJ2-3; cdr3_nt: TGTGCCAGCAGTTACTCGGGGGACAGCACAGATACGCAGTATTTT; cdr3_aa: CASSYSGDSTDTQYF
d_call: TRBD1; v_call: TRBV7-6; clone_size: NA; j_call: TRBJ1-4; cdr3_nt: TGTGCCAGCAGCCACAGGGGACGTGCAACTAATGAAAAACTGTTTTTT; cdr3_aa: CASSHRGRATNEKLFF
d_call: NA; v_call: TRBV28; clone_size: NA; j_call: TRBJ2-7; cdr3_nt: TGTGCCAGCAGGGGGGTTCCCTACGAGCAGTACTTC; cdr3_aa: CASRGVPYEQYF
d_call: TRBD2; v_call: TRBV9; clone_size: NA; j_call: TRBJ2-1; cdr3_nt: TGTGCCAGCAGCGTTCGAGCGGGAGTGGGTAATGAGCAGTTCTTC; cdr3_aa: CASSVRAGVGNEQFF
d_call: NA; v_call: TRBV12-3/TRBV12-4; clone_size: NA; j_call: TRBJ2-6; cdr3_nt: TGTGCCAGCAGTTCGGCACTGGGGGCTGGGGCCAACGTCCTGACTTTC; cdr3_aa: CASSSALGAGANVLTF
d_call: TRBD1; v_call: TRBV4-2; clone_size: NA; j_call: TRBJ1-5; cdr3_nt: TGTGTCAGCAGCCAAGACCCGGACAGGGTAAATCAGCCCCAGCATTTT; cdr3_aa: CVSSQDPDRVNQPQHF
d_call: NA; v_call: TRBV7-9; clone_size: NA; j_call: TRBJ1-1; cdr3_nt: TGTGCCAGCAGCCACGTGGCAGAGAACACTGAAGCTTTCTTT; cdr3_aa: CASSHVAENTEAFF
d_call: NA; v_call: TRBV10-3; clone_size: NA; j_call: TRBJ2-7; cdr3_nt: TGTGCCATCAGCCTAACAGGGGGGGGCGAGCAGTACTTC; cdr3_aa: CAISLTGGGEQYF
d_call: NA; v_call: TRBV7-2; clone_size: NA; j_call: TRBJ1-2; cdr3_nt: TGTGCCAGCAGCTTAGTTCAGGGGACTGGCTACACCTTC; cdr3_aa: CASSLVQGTGYTF
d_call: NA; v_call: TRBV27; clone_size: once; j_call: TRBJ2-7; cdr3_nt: TGTGCCAGCAGTTTATCCCCCCGACAGCCCTACGAGCAGTACTTC; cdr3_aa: CASSLSPRQPYEQYF
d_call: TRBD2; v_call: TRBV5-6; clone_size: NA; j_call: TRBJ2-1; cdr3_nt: TGTGCCAGCAGCTTCCGAGTAGCGGGCCCTAGGTGGGAGCAGTTCTTC; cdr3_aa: CASSFRVAGPRWEQFF
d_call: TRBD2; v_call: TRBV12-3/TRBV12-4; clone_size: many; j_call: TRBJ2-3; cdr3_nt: TGTGCCAGCACCCCCTCTACGGGAGGACGGGCAGATACGCAGTATTTT; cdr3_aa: CASTPSTGGRADTQYF